This paragraph covers one T cell receptor (beta chain) sequence. As to time point: pretreatment peripheral blood. CDR3 length equals 15 residues. Trimming removed 0 bases at V and 4 bases at J, with 13 bases between. The germline CDR1 and CDR2 sequences are SGDLS and YYNGEE. Assay used: immunoSEQ multiplex PCR; TCRdb lists only in-frame clones, some missing. The sample holds tens of thousands of clones, roughly 78% seen once. These data belong to a study of PD-L1 blockade in urothelial cancer. As for the study in general: Starting in 2014, patients were given atezolizumab (1,200 mg intravenously every 3 weeks).

This receptor was identified in a man in his 70s with urothelial cancer. The rearrangement links TRBV9 to TRBJ2-5, with D possibly matching TRBD2 (5 bases). The sequenced sample was PBMCs, obtained around atezolizumab (anti-PD-L1) treatment. The CDR3 is CASSVAVSGVETQYF. CDR3 bases: TGTGCCAGCAGCGTAGCTGTCAGCGGCGTAGAGACCCAGTACTTC.